A single sample is the source of the 6 T cell receptor beta chains below, sequenced in a study of blood T cell repertoires in COVID-19. Assay: immunoSEQ multiplex PCR; the TCRdb copy retains only in-frame clones and omits some. The table has 220,000 or so clones, 92% seen once; the top ten hold 0.82%. Source material: peripheral blood. Receptor source: a man in his sixties with COVID-19, enrolled during active disease.

This chain connects TRBV9 to TRBJ1-1; TRBD1 might be the D (6 bases). Germline CDR1 SGDLS, CDR2 YYNGEE. The V and J ends lost 4 bases and 1 base respectively, with 20 bases between them. This CDR3 comprises 17 residues. CDR3 protein: CASSPSLQGYENTEAFF. CDR3 sequence (DNA): TGTGCCAGCAGCCCATCCCTTCAGGGGTACGAGAACACTGAAGCTTTCTTT.

V usage is TRBV2 and J usage is TRBJ1-5, with D perhaps TRBD1 (6 bases). V dropped 8 bases and J dropped 6 bases, with 20 bases sitting between them. This CDR3 region has 15 residues. Germline values: CDR1 SNHLY, CDR2 FYNNEI. This chain's CDR3 is CASQSNSGAAQPQHF. CDR3 in DNA: TGTGCCAGCCAATCTAACTCAGGGGCAGCTCAGCCCCAGCATTTT.

This clone was recorded only once. V is TRBV9 and J is TRBJ2-1, with D hard to call. V lost 0 bases and J lost 7, with 8 bases in between. CDR1 SGDLS and CDR2 YYNGEE come from the germline V gene. The CDR3 contains 13 residues. For the CDR3, the DNA is TGTGCCAGCAGCGTAGCATCTAATAATGAGCAGTTCTTC. The encoded protein is CASSVASNNEQFF.

This chain links TRBV15 with TRBJ2-1, with 8 bases identical to TRBD2. V lost 0 bases and J lost 2; bases outside the gene matches: 6. This CDR3 region has 17 residues. CDR1 and CDR2 (germline): LNHNV, YYDKDF (reference sequence). The CDR3 spells CATSREAGGRTYNEQFF. CDR3 nucleotides: TGTGCCACCAGCAGAGAAGCAGGCGGGAGGACCTACAATGAGCAGTTCTTC.

This clone was picked up one time. V is TRBV5-4 and J is TRBJ2-5; 7 bases agree with TRBD2. This CDR3 is 14 amino acids long. Germline assignment: CDR1 SGHNT and CDR2 YYREEE (reference sequence). Germline trimming cut 2 bases from V and 2 bases from J; bases unmatched to any gene: 3. The CDR3 here is CASSLGLVQETQYF. The CDR3 nucleotides are TGTGCCAGCAGCTTAGGACTAGTTCAAGAGACCCAGTACTTC.

The chain couples TRBV5-1 to TRBJ2-3, with 12 bases lining up with TRBD2. There are 15 residues in the CDR3. Germline V gene data show CDR1 as SGHRS and CDR2 as YFSETQ. V lost 0 bases, J lost 4 bases, and 0 bases stayed unmatched. CDR3 region: CASSLGLAGADTQYF. CDR3 nucleotide sequence: TGCGCCAGCAGCTTGGGACTAGCGGGAGCAGATACGCAGTATTTT.